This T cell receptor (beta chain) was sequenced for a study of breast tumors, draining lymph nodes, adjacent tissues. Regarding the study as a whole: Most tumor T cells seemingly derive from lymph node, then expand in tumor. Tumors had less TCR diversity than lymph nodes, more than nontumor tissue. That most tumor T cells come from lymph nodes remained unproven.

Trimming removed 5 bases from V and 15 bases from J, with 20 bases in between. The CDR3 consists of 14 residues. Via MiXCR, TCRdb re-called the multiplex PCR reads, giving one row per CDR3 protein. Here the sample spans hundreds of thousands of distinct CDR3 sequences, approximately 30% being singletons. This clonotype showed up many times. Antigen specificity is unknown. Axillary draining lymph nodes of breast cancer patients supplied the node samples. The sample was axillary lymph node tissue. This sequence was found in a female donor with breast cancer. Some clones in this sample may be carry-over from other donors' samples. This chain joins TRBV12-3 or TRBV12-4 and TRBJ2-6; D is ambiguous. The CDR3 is CASSPLAKGNDLTF. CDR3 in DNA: TGTGCCAGCAGTCCTCTGGCTAAGGGTAATGACCTGACTTTC.